The entry that follows covers one T cell receptor (beta chain) sequence. In the source study's methods: Amplified reference gene primers provided the basis for estimating nucleated cell counts. The method was immunoSEQ multiplex PCR; TCRdb's version includes in-frame clones alone and lacks a portion of them. D and trimming were read from the DNA, whereas the V and J calls and clone size are those reported in that table. This sample has under 65,000 clones; just under 90% occur once, and the top ten carry under 7.5%. The sample is drawn from a study of blood T cell repertoires in COVID-19. For the study at large: Samples of COVID-19 (acute and convalescent) were obtained from the United States, Italy and Spain. PBMCs, B-cell-depleted T cells, or T cells provided the cDNA or gDNA that made up the material.

The CDR3 is 14 amino acids. V lost 1 base and J lost 1, with 8 bases in between. Germline lookup yields CDR1 MGHRA and CDR2 YSYEKL. The source material was peripheral blood. The TCR sequence derives from a woman in her sixties with COVID-19, enrolled during active disease. The chain has TRBV4-1 and TRBJ2-7, with D unclear. The CDR3 DNA reads TGCGCCAGCAGCCAAGGTACCAGGTCCTACGAGCAGTACTTC. It translates to CASSQGTRSYEQYF.